This T cell receptor (beta chain) was obtained from a study of blood T cell repertoires in COVID-19. Overall study: Samples of COVID-19 (acute and convalescent) were obtained from the United States, Italy and Spain. In each case, the material was cDNA or gDNA derived from T cells, B-cell-depleted T cells, or PBMCs.

Original analysis: Researchers report that nucleated cell counts were estimated from reference gene primer amplification. Measured with immunoSEQ multiplex PCR; TCRdb has only the in-frame clones, and not every one. The V and J calls and clone size were taken over from that table, and D and trimming were inferred from the DNA. The profile covers a few hundred thousand clones, with approximately 88% appearing a single time and 0.94% taken by the ten largest. Germline V gives CDR1 SGHNT, CDR2 YYREEE (reference sequence). After removal of 0 bases from V and 7 bases from J, the junction contained 11 bases not matched to a gene. The CDR3 loop spans 16 amino acids.

This clonotype was obtained from a woman aged 40 to 50 who had recovered from COVID-19. Material for sequencing was peripheral blood. V usage is TRBV5-4 and J usage is TRBJ2-5; TRBD2 aligns across 8 bases. CDR3 in amino acids: CASSLVTSGDWGTQYF. In nucleotides, the CDR3 is TGTGCCAGCAGCTTGGTCACTAGCGGAGATTGGGGGACCCAGTACTTC.